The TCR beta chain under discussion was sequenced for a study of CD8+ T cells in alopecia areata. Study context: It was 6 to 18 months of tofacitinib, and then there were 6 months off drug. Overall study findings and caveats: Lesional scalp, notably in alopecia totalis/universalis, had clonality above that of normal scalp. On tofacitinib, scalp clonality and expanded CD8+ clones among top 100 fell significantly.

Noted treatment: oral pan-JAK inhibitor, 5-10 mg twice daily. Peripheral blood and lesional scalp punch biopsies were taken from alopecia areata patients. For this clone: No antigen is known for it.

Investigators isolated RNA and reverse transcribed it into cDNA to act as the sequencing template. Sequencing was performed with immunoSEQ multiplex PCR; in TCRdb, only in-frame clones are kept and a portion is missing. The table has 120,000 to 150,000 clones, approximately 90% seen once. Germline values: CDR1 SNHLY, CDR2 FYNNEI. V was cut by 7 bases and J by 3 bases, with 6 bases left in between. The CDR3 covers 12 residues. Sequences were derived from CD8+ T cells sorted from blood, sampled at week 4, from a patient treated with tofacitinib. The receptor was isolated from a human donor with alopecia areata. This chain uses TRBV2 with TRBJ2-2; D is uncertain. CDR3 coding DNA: TGTGCCAGCAAAAGAGACACCGGGGAGCTGTTTTTT. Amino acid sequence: CASKRDTGELFF.